This TCR beta chain derives from a study of blood T cells in healthy people across ages. Study conclusions and caveats: A roughly linear fall in TCR beta diversity per million T cells was seen with increasing age. Higher naive T cell percentage went strongly together with higher TCR beta diversity. Naive CD4+ cell counts and diversity both ran higher in long-lived than in aged donors.

The use of a sample-barcoded 5' primer and a J-beta primer mix characterized a second PCR of roughly 7 to 12 cycles. Each cDNA molecule, via a template-switch adaptor with 12 random nucleotides, was tagged. Each CDR3 protein is one row after TCRdb ran MiXCR on the 5' RACE reads. The sample lists around 780,000 distinct CDR3 sequences, roughly three fifths occurring once. With respect to this clonotype: The target antigen is unknown.

CDR1 is KGHSH and CDR2 is LQKENI in the germline V gene. The CDR3 sequence is 16 residues long. The germline V and J ends were trimmed by 4 bases and 1 base, with 16 bases remaining between them. The sequence was collected from a man aged 35 to 55 in good health. The gene calls are TRBV18 and TRBJ2-5; D is unclear. Sample: blood. CDR3 in amino acids: CASSRARDAAQETQYF. CDR3 bases: TGTGCCAGCTCACGAGCCCGAGATGCGGCCCAAGAGACCCAGTACTTC.